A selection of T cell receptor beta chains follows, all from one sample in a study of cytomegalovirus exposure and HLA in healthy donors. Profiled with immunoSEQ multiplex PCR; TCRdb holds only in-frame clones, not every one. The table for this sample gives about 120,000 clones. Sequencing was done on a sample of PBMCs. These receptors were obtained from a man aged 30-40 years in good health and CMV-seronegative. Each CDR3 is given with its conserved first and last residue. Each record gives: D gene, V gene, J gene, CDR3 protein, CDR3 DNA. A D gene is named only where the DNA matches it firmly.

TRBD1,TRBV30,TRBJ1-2,CAWSRTGDNGYTF,TGTGCCTGGAGTCGGACAGGGGATAATGGCTACACCTTC
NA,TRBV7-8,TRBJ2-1,CASSLRGQSNYNEQFF,TGTGCCAGCAGCTTAAGAGGACAGAGCAATTACAATGAGCAGTTCTTC
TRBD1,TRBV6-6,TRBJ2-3,CASRPPGTGTDTQYF,TGTGCCAGCAGACCCCCCGGGACAGGGACAGATACGCAGTATTTT
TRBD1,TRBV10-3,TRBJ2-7,CAISVEGASPYEQYF,TGTGCCATCAGTGTAGAGGGGGCTTCGCCCTACGAGCAGTACTTC
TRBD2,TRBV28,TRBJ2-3,CASSFPGTSGGRDTQYF,TGTGCCAGCAGTTTTCCCGGGACTAGCGGGGGTAGGGATACGCAGTATTTT
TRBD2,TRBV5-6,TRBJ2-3,CASSLGLAGTDTQYF,TGTGCCAGCAGCCTGGGACTAGCGGGGACAGATACGCAGTATTTT
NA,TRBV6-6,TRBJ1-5,CASSQLGSQPQHF,TGTGCCAGCAGCCAGTTGGGCAGCCAGCCCCAGCATTTT
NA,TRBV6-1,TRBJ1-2,CASREQELYGYTF,TGTGCCAGCAGGGAACAGGAACTCTATGGCTACACCTTC
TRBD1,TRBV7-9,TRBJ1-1,CASSDRGGGNTEAFF,TGTGCCAGCAGCGACAGGGGAGGGGGAAACACTGAAGCTTTCTTT
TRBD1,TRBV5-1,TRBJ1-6,CASSSDRGKNSPLHF,TGCGCCAGCAGCTCAGACAGGGGAAAGAATTCACCCCTCCACTTT
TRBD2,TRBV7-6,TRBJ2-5,CASSLKPVSGGYQETQYF,TGTGCCAGCAGCCTCAAGCCTGTCAGCGGGGGCTACCAAGAGACCCAGTACTTC
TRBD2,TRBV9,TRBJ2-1,CASSFLAGEGEQFF,TGTGCCAGCAGCTTTCTAGCGGGGGAGGGTGAGCAGTTCTTC
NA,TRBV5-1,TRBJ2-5,CASSLGVQETQYF,TGCGCCAGCAGCTTGGGAGTACAAGAGACCCAGTACTTC
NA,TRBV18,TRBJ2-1,CASSPLSNNEQFF,TGTGCCAGCTCACCGCTATCGAACAATGAGCAGTTCTTC
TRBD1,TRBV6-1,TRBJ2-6,CASSDTDRGPGANVLTF,TGTGCCAGCAGTGACACCGACAGGGGGCCTGGGGCCAACGTCCTGACTTTC
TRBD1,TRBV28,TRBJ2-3,CASWDRFGTDTQYF,TGTGCCAGCTGGGACAGGTTCGGCACAGATACGCAGTATTTT